The clone carrying this T cell receptor (beta chain) was picked up a small number of times. TCRdb called the RT-PCR reads again in MiXCR, with one record for every CDR3 protein. Of about 540,000 distinct CDR3 sequences in the sample, under 30% are singletons; the top ten hold under 3.5%. This sample stems from a study of response to subunit inactivated influenza vaccine. There are 16 residues in the CDR3. Trimming shortened V by 0 bases and J by 1 base, and 10 bases separated the two germline ends. CDR1 and CDR2 from the germline V gene are MGHRA and YSYEKL. These data were also reused for a study on T cells expressing NK-cell markers. As reported in that work: It was by 5'RACE template switching with UMIs that TCR beta cDNA was made. It was from sorted CD3+CD56+NKG2C+, CD3+CD56+NKG2C- and CD3+CD56-NKG2C+ T cells that TCR beta repertoires came. Seven HCMV-seropositive donors and one seronegative donor made up the eight sequenced donors. In a group of 5 or 6 donors, dominant NKG2C+ clonotypes represented 1.0-7.0% of CD8+ T cells.

The sequencing here drew on CD4+ T cells sorted from PBMCs, taken 12 days after vaccination. The source of this sequence is a middle-aged man who received an inactivated influenza vaccine. The chain combines TRBV4-1 with TRBJ2-1, with D perhaps given as TRBD1 or TRBD2 (5 bases each). CDR3: CASSQDWDGSYNEQFF. The CDR3 DNA reads TGCGCCAGCAGCCAAGATTGGGACGGATCCTACAATGAGCAGTTCTTC.